These 27 T cell receptor beta chains came from one sample sequenced in a study of T cell repertoires in cytomegalovirus infection. One entry per CDR3 protein results from TCRdb running MiXCR on the reads. The table shows a few hundred thousand distinct CDR3 sequences, with roughly an eighth occurring only once. Sequencing used PBMCs. The source is a human donor in good health (CMV status not recorded). Some clones in this sample may be carry-over from other donors' samples.

This clonotype has at least ten counts. As DNA, the CDR3 is TGTGCCAGCAGCTTAACTAGCGGGAGAAACACCGGGGAGCTGTTTTTT. Amino acids: CASSLTSGRNTGELFF. The chain couples TRBV7-8 to TRBJ2-2; 11 nucleotides agree with TRBD2. CDR1 SGHVS and CDR2 FQNEAQ come from the germline V gene. The CDR3 is 16 residues long. V trimming: 2 bases; J trimming: 2 bases; junction bases outside the gene matches: 1.

There are many counts of this clonotype. The rearrangement links TRBV5-4 to TRBJ2-5; TRBD2 matches 7 bases. The CDR3 has 15 amino acids. Germline assignment: CDR1 SGHNT and CDR2 YYREEE (reference sequence). The trim removed 1 base at V and 0 bases at J, leaving 3 bases unmatched. The CDR3 loop is CASSLRLADQETQYF. The CDR3 DNA follows: TGTGCCAGCAGCTTGAGGCTAGCGGACCAAGAGACCCAGTACTTC. Combining the CDR3 with reference TRBV5-4 and TRBJ2-5 gives the whole variable domain ETGVTQSPTHLIKTRGQQVTLRCSSQSGHNTVSWYQQALGQGPQFIFQYYREEENGRGNFPPRFSGLQFPNYSSELNVNALELDDSALYLCASSLRLADQETQYFGPGTRLLVL.

The chain is built from TRBV20-1 and TRBJ1-5; D not resolved. The CDR3 runs to 11 residues. Trimming took off 6 bases at V and 7 bases at J, with 10 bases between the two ends. Germline lookup yields CDR1 DFQATT and CDR2 SNEGSKA (reference sequence). The CDR3 nucleotides are TGCAGTGCCTTCCTCTGCCAGCCCCAGCATTTT. It codes for CSAFLCQPQHF.

In this sample, this clonotype turned up many times. The genes are TRBV20-1 and TRBJ2-5, with 8 bases that match TRBD2. Germline trimming cut 2 bases from V and 5 bases from J; bases unmatched to any gene: 7. Germline lookup yields CDR1 DFQATT and CDR2 SNEGSKA (reference sequence). CDR3 length: 14 amino acids. The CDR3 DNA follows: TGCAGTGCTAGATCCGGGGGGGCAGAGGAGACCCAGTACTTC. Amino acids: CSARSGGAEETQYF.

A few counts support this clonotype. The chain employs TRBV12-5 and TRBJ2-2; TRBD2 might be the D (5 bases). Trimming removed 10 bases at V and 4 bases at J, with 10 bases between. This CDR3 region has 12 residues. CDR1 is LGHNT, CDR2 FRNRAP, per germline. DNA for the CDR3: TGTGCTACGTCCCGGGGCACCGGGGAGCTGTTTTTT. The encoded protein is CATSRGTGELFF.

CDR3 nucleotide sequence: TGTGCCAGCAGCGTACAGGGGGCGAGGACCGGGGAGCTGTTTTTT. Translating gives CASSVQGARTGELFF. The chain carries TRBV7-2 and TRBJ2-2, with TRBD1 matching over 9 bases. The CDR3 is 15 amino acids. The germline gives CDR1 SGHTA, CDR2 FQGNSA. Trimming at V came to 5 bases and at J to 5 bases, leaving 6 bases not matched to a gene.

The V and J genes are TRBV11-2 and TRBJ2-1; either TRBD1 or TRBD2 may fit D (6 bases each). This CDR3 has 16 amino acids. V was cut by 5 bases and J by 0 bases, with 14 bases left in between. Germline V gene lookup returns CDR1 SGHAT and CDR2 FQNNGV. The CDR3 protein is CASSGRGGPSYNEQFF. CDR3 in DNA: TGTGCCAGCAGCGGTAGAGGGGGGCCCTCCTACAATGAGCAGTTCTTC.

This clonotype appeared a few times. The V gene is TRBV6-6, the J gene TRBJ2-1; D is possibly TRBD2 (7 bases). The V end was cut by 11 bases, the J end by 1 base, with 21 bases between. Germline lookup yields CDR1 MNHNY and CDR2 SVGAGI (reference sequence). This CDR3 region has 16 residues. Written as DNA, the CDR3 is TGTGCCTCTCGAGAGGGGGGGGGGCGGTCCTACAATGAGCAGTTCTTC. Translation: CASREGGGRSYNEQFF.

The CDR3 reads CSAWDPGNTEAFF. CDR3 DNA: TGCAGTGCTTGGGACCCCGGGAACACTGAAGCTTTCTTT. The chain has TRBV20-1 and TRBJ1-1; perhaps TRBD1 as D (5 bases). The CDR3 totals 13 residues. CDR1 and CDR2 from the germline V gene are DFQATT and SNEGSKA (reference sequence). Between the trimmed V and J ends, which lost 5 bases and 1 base, there was a span of 11 bases.

This clonotype was seen ten or more times. This chain joins TRBV7-2 and TRBJ2-1; unclear D gene. The germline gives CDR1 SGHTA, CDR2 FQGNSA. The CDR3 sequence is 13 residues long. Deletions cut 6 bases from V and 6 bases from J, with 12 bases between. The CDR3 DNA sequence: TGTGCCAGCAGGGAAACGGAGCGCAATGAGCAGTTCTTC. It translates to CASRETERNEQFF.

The chain has TRBV5-1 and TRBJ2-1; D ambiguous. Deletions cut 3 bases from V and 9 bases from J, with 10 bases between. This CDR3 is built from 12 residues. Germline-derived CDR1 and CDR2 are SGHRS and YFSETQ. CDR3 sequence reads: CASSSTPGEQFF. CDR3 DNA: TGCGCCAGCAGCTCTACCCCGGGTGAGCAGTTCTTC. The whole variable domain, filled in from reference TRBV5-1 and TRBJ2-1, reads KAGVTQTPRYLIKTRGQQVTLSCSPISGHRSVSWYQQTPGQGLQFLFEYFSETQRNKGNFPGRFSGRQFSNSRSEMNVSTLELGDSALYLCASSSTPGEQFFGPGTRLTVL.

This clonotype has at least ten counts. This sequence joins TRBV20-1 and TRBJ2-5; TRBD2 agrees at 10 bases. Germline lookup yields CDR1 DFQATT and CDR2 SNEGSKA (reference sequence). The CDR3 loop spans 15 amino acids. Unmatched junction bases numbered 6, after V lost 0 bases and J lost 5 bases. The CDR3 DNA reads as TGCAGTGCTAGAGATCCTAGCGGGAGTGGGGAGACCCAGTACTTC. It translates to CSARDPSGSGETQYF.

This clonotype was seen a handful of times. CDR3 region: CSAVGGGETQYF. The CDR3 bases are TGCAGTGCCGTAGGCGGGGGAGAGACCCAGTACTTC. The rearrangement links TRBV20-1 to TRBJ2-5; 7 bases align to TRBD2. CDR3 size: 12 residues. V was clipped by 6 bases and J by 4 bases; unmatched bases: 5. Germline assignment: CDR1 DFQATT and CDR2 SNEGSKA (reference sequence).

In its sample, this clonotype was seen many times. The V and J genes are TRBV20-1 and TRBJ1-1; D not resolved. V dropped 0 bases and J dropped 1 base, with 6 bases sitting between them. Per germline, CDR1 DFQATT and CDR2 SNEGSKA (reference sequence). This CDR3 has 13 amino acids. The CDR3 loop reads CSARDHRNTEAFF. The CDR3 DNA reads as TGCAGTGCTAGAGATCACAGGAACACTGAAGCTTTCTTT.

This chain links TRBV11-2 with TRBJ1-2; D remains ambiguous. CDR1 and CDR2 from the germline V gene are SGHAT and FQNNGV. This CDR3 comprises 13 residues. V was cut by 2 bases and J by 6 bases, with 10 bases left in between. Here the CDR3 DNA reads TGTGCCAGCAGCTTACAGGTCGTGGATGGCTACACCTTC. The encoded protein is CASSLQVVDGYTF. The whole variable domain, remainder taken from reference TRBV11-2 and TRBJ1-2, is EAGVAQSPRYKIIEKRQSVAFWCNPISGHATLYWYQQILGQGPKLLIQFQNNGVVDDSQLPKDRFSAERLKGVDSTLKIQPAKLEDSAVYLCASSLQVVDGYTFGSGTRLTVV.

This clonotype was seen repeatedly, ten times or more. The chain links TRBV7-2 to TRBJ2-5; D is ambiguous. Germline CDR1 is SGHTA and CDR2 is FQGNSA. The V end was cut by 2 bases, the J end by 7 bases, with 8 bases between. This CDR3 is 12 amino acids long. CDR3 region: CASSLTRATQYF. CDR3 in DNA: TGTGCCAGCAGCTTAACCCGGGCGACCCAGTACTTC.

This clonotype was seen repeatedly, ten times or more. V is TRBV7-3 and J is TRBJ2-2; D is perhaps TRBD1 (5 bases). Trimming stripped 5 bases from V and 2 bases from J, with 9 bases between. The CDR3 loop spans 14 amino acids. Germline V gives CDR1 SGHTA, CDR2 FQGTGA. The CDR3 spells CASSQGVNTGELFF. DNA of the CDR3: TGTGCCAGCAGCCAAGGGGTAAACACCGGGGAGCTGTTTTTT.

V gene TRBV25-1 combines with J gene TRBJ1-2; unclear D gene. Trimming cost V 4 bases and J 5 bases, with 8 bases left between them. The CDR3 runs 12 residues. Per the germline V gene, CDR1 is MGHDK and CDR2 is SYGVNS. CDR3: CASSGDTYGYTF. In DNA, the CDR3 is TGTGCCAGCAGTGGCGACACATATGGCTACACCTTC.

As DNA, the CDR3 is TGCAGTGCTATACTGGGACAGGGCCTCGGGGGTTCACCCCTCCACTTT. It is translated as CSAILGQGLGGSPLHF. The chain employs TRBV20-1 and TRBJ1-6, with TRBD1 matching 9 bases. With 4 bases clipped from V and 9 bases from J, the junction kept 13 bases outside the gene matches. This CDR3 is built from 16 residues. Germline loops: CDR1 DFQATT, CDR2 SNEGSKA (reference sequence).

The chain employs TRBV28 and TRBJ2-7; TRBD2 might be the D (6 bases). Trimming left V 4 bases short and J 4 bases short, with 11 bases between. This CDR3 is built from 13 residues. Looked up from germline, CDR1 is MDHEN and CDR2 is SYDVKM. The CDR3 spells CASSYSGKYEQYF. For the CDR3, the DNA is TGTGCCAGCAGTTATAGCGGAAAATACGAGCAGTACTTC.

This clonotype was seen only a few times. V is TRBV7-6 and J is TRBJ2-2, with 14 positions matching TRBD2. The germline CDR1 and CDR2 sequences are SGHVS and FNYEAQ. V lost 5 bases and J lost 4; bases outside the gene matches: 3. This CDR3 has 16 amino acids. The CDR3 region is CASSIGLAGGTGELFF. The CDR3 DNA reads TGTGCCAGCAGCATCGGACTAGCGGGGGGCACCGGGGAGCTGTTTTTT.

The table lists this clonotype with many counts. This chain uses TRBV6-5 with TRBJ2-1; tentatively, D is TRBD1 (6 bases). The germline gives CDR1 MNHEY, CDR2 SVGAGI. V was cut by 0 bases and J by 3 bases, with 15 bases left in between. The CDR3 is 17 amino acids. CDR3 coding DNA: TGTGCCAGCAGTTACTCCCCCCTGAGGGGGATCTACAATGAGCAGTTCTTC. Residues: CASSYSPLRGIYNEQFF.

This clonotype has at least ten counts. The chain combines TRBV5-1 with TRBJ1-3; D is unresolved. Looked up from germline, CDR1 is SGHRS and CDR2 is YFSETQ. V was clipped by 3 bases and J by 1 base, with 11 bases between them. There are 15 residues in the CDR3. CDR3 sequence: CASSSGRGSGNTIYF. The CDR3 nucleotides read TGCGCCAGCAGCTCCGGACGAGGATCTGGAAACACCATATATTTT.

This clonotype was detected many times. The chain couples TRBV11-2 to TRBJ2-3; D remains ambiguous. The CDR3 extends over 13 amino acids. Germline CDR1 and CDR2: SGHAT and FQNNGV. The V end was cut by 2 bases, the J end by 7 bases, with 10 bases between. The CDR3 protein is CASSLKAPYTQYF. For the CDR3, the DNA is TGTGCCAGCAGCTTAAAAGCGCCATATACGCAGTATTTT.

The DNA of the CDR3 is TGTGCCAGCAGTTTTGGCAGAGTCTCCGAGCAGTACTTC. Translating it yields CASSFGRVSEQYF. This chain connects TRBV12-3 or TRBV12-4 to TRBJ2-7; no clear D. Trimming shortened V by 3 bases and J by 6 bases, and 12 bases separated the two germline ends. The CDR3 extends over 13 amino acids.

This clonotype was counted many times. V gene TRBV7-2 combines with J gene TRBJ1-4, with 9 bases identical to TRBD1. V lost 4 bases, J lost 8 bases, and 8 bases stayed unmatched. The CDR3 spans 15 residues. Per germline, CDR1 SGHTA and CDR2 FQGNSA. CDR3 bases: TGTGCCAGCAGCTCAGAACAGGGGGCGCGAGAAAAACTGTTTTTT. As protein: CASSSEQGAREKLFF.

The chain combines TRBV20-1 with TRBJ2-2, with unresolved D. The CDR3 loop spans 16 amino acids. Germline CDR1 DFQATT, CDR2 SNEGSKA (reference sequence). Trimming cost V 0 bases and J 0 bases, with 11 bases left between them. The CDR3 coding sequence is TGCAGTGCTAGAGATTTAGCACGGTCGAACACCGGGGAGCTGTTTTTT. Residues: CSARDLARSNTGELFF.